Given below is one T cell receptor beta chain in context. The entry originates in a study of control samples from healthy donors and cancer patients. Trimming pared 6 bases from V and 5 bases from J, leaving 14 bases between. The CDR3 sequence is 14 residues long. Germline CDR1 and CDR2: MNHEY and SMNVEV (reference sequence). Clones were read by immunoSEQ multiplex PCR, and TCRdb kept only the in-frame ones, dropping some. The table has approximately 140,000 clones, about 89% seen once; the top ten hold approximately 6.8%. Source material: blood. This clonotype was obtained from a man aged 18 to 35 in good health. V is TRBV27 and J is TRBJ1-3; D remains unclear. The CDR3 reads CASSLTFGRNTIYF. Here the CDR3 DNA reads TGTGCCAGCAGCCTGACGTTTGGTAGAAACACCATATATTTT.